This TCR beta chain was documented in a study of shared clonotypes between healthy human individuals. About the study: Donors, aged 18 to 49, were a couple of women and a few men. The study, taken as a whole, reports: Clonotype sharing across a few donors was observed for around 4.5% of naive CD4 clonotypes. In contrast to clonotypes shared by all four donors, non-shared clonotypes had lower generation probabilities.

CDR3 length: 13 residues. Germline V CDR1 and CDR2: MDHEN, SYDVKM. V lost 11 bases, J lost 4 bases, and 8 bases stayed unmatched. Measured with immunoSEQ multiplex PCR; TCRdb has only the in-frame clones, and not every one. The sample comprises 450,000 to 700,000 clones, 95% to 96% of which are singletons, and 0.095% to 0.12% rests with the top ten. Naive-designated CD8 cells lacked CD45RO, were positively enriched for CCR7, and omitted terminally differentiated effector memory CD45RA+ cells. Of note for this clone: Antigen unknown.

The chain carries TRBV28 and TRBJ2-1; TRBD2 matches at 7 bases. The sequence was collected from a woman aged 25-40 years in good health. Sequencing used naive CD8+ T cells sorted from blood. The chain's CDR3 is CASSLAVYNEQFF. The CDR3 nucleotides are TGTGCCTCAAGCCTAGCGGTTTACAATGAGCAGTTCTTC.